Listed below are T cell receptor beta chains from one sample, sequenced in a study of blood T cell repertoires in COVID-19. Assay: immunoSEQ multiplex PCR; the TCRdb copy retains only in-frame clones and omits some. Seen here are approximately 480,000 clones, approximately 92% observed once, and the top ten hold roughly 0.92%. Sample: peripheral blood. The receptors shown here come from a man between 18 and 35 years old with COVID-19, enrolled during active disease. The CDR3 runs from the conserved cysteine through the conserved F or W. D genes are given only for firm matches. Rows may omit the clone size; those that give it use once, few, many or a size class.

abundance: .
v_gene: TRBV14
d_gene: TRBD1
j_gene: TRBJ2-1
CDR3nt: TGTGCCAGCAGCCCCCGCTTGGGGACAGGGGGGAGGGTCAATGAGCAGTTCTTC
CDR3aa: CASSPRLGTGGRVNEQFF

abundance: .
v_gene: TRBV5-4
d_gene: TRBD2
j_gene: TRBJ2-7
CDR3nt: TGTGCCAGCAGCTTGGCTTCCGCGGGGGGCGCCTACGAGCAGTACTTC
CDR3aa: CASSLASAGGAYEQYF

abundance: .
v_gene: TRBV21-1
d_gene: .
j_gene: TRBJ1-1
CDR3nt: TGTGCCAGCGCTCAGGGACAGAAAGTCAACACTGAAGCTTTCTTT
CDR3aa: CASAQGQKVNTEAFF

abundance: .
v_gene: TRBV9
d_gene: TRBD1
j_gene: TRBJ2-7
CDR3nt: TGTGCCAGCAGCGCCGGGACAGGGAACTACGAGCAGTACTTC
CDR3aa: CASSAGTGNYEQYF

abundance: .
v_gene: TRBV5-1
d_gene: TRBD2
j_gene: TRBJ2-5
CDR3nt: TGCGCCAGCAGCTCTAGCGGGGGGGAAGAGACCCAGTACTTC
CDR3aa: CASSSSGGEETQYF

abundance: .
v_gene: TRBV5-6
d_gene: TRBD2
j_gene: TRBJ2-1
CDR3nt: TGTGCCAGCAGCTTGTTAAGTCTCGCGGGGGATGAGCAGTTCTTC
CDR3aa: CASSLLSLAGDEQFF

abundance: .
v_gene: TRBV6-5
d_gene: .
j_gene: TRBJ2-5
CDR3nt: TGTGCCAGCAGCTACTTACAGGGGACTGAGACCCTCCAGTACTTC
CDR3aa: CASSYLQGTETLQYF

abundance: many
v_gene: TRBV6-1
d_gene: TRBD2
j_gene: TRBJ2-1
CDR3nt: TGTGCCAGCAGTGAAGCTAGCGGGGGGGCCAATGAGCAGTTCTTC
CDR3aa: CASSEASGGANEQFF

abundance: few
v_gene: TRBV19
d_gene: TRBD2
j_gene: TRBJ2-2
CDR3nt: TGTGCCAGTACCACGGGAGGGGCAGGCACCGGGGAGCTGTTTTTT
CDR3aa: CASTTGGAGTGELFF

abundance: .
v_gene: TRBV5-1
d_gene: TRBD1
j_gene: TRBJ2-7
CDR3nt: TGCGCCAGCAGCTTGGCTCAGGGGGCACGGGAGCAGTACTTC
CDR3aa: CASSLAQGAREQYF

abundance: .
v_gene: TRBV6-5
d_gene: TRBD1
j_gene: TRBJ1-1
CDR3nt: TGTGCCAGCAGACGAGGGGGCCGCCGAACTGAAGCTTTCTTT
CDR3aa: CASRRGGRRTEAFF

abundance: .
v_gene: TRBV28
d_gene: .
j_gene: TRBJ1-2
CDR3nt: TGTGCCAGCAGCCCACAGGTGAACTATGGCTACACCTTC
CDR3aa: CASSPQVNYGYTF

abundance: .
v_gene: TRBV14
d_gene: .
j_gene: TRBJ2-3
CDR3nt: TGTGCCAGCAGCCAAACCCGGGGGGATACGCAGTATTTT
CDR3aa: CASSQTRGDTQYF

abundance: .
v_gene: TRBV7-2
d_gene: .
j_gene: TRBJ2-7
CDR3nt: TGTGCCAGCAGCTTAGGTCAATGGGCAGGGAACTACGAGCAGTACTTC
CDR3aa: CASSLGQWAGNYEQYF

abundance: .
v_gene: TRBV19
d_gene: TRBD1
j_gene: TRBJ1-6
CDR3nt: TGTGCCAGTAGTATAGGCCACAGGGGGTCTTCACCCCTCCACTTT
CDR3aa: CASSIGHRGSSPLHF

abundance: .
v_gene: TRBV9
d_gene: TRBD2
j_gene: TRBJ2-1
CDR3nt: TGTGCCAGCAGCGTAGGTAGCGGGAACATAAACGGGGAGCAGTTCTTC
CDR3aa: CASSVGSGNINGEQFF

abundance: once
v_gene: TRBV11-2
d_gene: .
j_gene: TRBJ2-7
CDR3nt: TGTGCCAGCAGCTTCGCAGGGGACGAGCAGTACTTC
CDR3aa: CASSFAGDEQYF

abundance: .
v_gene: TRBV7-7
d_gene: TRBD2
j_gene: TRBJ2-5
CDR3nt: TGTGCTAGCAGCTTATCTAGCGGGAGACAAGAGACCCAGTACTTC
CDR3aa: CASSLSSGRQETQYF

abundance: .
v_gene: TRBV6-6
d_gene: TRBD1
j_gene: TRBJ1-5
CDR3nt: TGTGCCAGCAGTTACGGGCCAGGGGGACTCAATCAGCCCCAGCATTTT
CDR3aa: CASSYGPGGLNQPQHF

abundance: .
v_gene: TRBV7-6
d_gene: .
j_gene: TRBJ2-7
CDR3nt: TGTGCCAGCAGCTTAGCCTCACTTTCCAACGAGCAGTACTTC
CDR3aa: CASSLASLSNEQYF

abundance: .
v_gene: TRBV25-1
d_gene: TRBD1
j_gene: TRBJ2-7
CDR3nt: TGTGCCAGCAGTGACCCGGCCTTTGGGACAGAGAGCGAGCAGTACTTC
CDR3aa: CASSDPAFGTESEQYF

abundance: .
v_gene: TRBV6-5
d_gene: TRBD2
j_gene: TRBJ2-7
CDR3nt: TGTGCCAGCGGGGGGGACCTCTACGAGCAGTACTTC
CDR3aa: CASGGDLYEQYF

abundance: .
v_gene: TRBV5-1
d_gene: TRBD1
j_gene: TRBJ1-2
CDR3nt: TGCGCCAGCAACTCCGGGACAGGGAAGAACTATGGCTACACCTTC
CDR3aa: CASNSGTGKNYGYTF

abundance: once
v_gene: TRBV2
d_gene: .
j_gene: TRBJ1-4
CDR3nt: TGTGCCAGCGGGCAGGGAAATTCGAGAAAACTGTTTTTT
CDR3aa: CASGQGNSRKLFF

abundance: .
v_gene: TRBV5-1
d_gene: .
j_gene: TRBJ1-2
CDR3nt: TGCGCCAGCAGCTCGCGACCCGAGGACTATGGCTACACCTTC
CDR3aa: CASSSRPEDYGYTF

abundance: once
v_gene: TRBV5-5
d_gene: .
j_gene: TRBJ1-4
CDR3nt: TGTGCCAGCAGCCATGGGGGCCAGGGGACCGAAAAACTGTTTTTT
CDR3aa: CASSHGGQGTEKLFF

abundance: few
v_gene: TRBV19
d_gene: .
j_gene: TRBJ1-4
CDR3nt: TGTGCCAGTAACACGGGAGGGATTGGTGAAAAACTGTTTTTT
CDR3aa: CASNTGGIGEKLFF

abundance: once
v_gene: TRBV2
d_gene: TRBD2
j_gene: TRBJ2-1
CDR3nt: TGTGCCAGCAGTGAGGCGCGGGGGGGCAGCAATGAGCAGTTCTTC
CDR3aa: CASSEARGGSNEQFF

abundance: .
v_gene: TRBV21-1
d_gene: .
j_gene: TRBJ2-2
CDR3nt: TGTGCCAGCAGCAAGAGGGGACAGGGGGCCAACCGGGGAGCTGTTTTT
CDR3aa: CASSKRGQGANRGAVF

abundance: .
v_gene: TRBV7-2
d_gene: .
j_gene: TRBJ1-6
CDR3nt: TGTGCCAGCAGACGAGGGAGCTCCTATAATTCACCCCTCCACTTT
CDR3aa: CASRRGSSYNSPLHF

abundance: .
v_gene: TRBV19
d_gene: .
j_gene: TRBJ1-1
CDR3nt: TGTGCCAGCAGAGCGTCGCTGAACTTTTCCCCCACTGAAGCTTTCTTT
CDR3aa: CASRASLNFSPTEAFF

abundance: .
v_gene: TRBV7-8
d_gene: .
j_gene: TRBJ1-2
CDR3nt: TGTGCCAGCAGCTTTGCAGGGGCAAACTATGGCTACACCTTC
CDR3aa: CASSFAGANYGYTF

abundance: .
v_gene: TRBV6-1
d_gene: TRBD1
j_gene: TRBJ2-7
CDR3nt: TGTGCCAGCAGTGAGAGGGGACAGGGTCCCGAGCAGTACTTC
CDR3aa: CASSERGQGPEQYF

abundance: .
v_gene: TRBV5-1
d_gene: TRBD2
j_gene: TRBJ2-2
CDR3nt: TGCGCCAGCATGCGGGAGTGGTCGTGGTCGGGAGGAGACACCGGGGAGCTGTTTTTT
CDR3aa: CASMREWSWSGGDTGELFF

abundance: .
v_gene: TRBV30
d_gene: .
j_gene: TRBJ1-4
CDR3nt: TGTGCCTGGAGTGTAACAGGCATTGGAGAAAAACTGTTTTTT
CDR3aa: CAWSVTGIGEKLFF

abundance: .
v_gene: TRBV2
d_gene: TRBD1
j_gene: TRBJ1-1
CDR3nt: TGTGCCAGCATCGAAATAGACAGGGTGAACACTGAAGCTTTCTTT
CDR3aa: CASIEIDRVNTEAFF

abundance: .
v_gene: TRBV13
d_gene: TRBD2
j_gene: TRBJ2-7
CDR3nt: TGTGCCAGCAGCCCGCCTAGCGGGGGTTACGAGCAGTACTTC
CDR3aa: CASSPPSGGYEQYF

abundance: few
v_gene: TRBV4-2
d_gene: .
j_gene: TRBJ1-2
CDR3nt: TGTGCCAGCAGCCAGCTCATTAGAGGGATTGACAATGGCTACACCTTC
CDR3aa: CASSQLIRGIDNGYTF

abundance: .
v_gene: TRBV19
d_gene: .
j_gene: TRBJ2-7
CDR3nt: TGTGCCAGTAGCCCCCAGGGGAACGAGCAGTACTTC
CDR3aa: CASSPQGNEQYF

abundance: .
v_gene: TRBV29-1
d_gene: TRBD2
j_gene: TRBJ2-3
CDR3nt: TGCAGCGTTGAAACAGCGGGAGGGCCAGATACGCAGTATTTT
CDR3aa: CSVETAGGPDTQYF

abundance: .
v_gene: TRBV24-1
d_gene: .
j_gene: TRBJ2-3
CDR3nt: TGTGCCACCAGTGATCGGACTACGGGGGATACGCAGTATTTT
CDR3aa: CATSDRTTGDTQYF

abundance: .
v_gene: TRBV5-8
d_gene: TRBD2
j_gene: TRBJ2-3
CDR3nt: TGTGCCAGCAGCCGAGGGATACTAGCGGGAGCGTCAGATACGCAGTATTTT
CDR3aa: CASSRGILAGASDTQYF

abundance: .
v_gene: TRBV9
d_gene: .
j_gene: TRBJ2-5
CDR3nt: TGTGCCAGCAGCGTAGGCGGTGAGACCCAGTACTTC
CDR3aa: CASSVGGETQYF

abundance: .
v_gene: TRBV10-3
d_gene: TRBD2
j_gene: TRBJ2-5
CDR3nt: TGTGCCATCAGTAAAAGCGGGGGCCAACAAGAGACCCAGTACTTC
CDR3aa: CAISKSGGQQETQYF

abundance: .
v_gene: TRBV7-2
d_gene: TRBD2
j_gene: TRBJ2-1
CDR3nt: TGTGCCAGCAGCTCCCAGCCGGGACTAGCGTTTGAGCAGTTCTTC
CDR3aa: CASSSQPGLAFEQFF

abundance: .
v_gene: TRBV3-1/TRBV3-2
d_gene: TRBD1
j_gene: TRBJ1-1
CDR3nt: TGTGCCAGCAGCGGCTACAGGGGACTTGAAGCTTTCTTT
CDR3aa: CASSGYRGLEAFF

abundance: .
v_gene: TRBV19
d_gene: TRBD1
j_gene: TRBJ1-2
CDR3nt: TGTGCCAGTAGTAGGCCGGACAGGGACAACTATGGCTACACCTTC
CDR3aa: CASSRPDRDNYGYTF

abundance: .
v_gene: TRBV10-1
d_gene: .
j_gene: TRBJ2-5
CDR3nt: TGCGCCAGCAGTGAGTCAGTGGACACAGAGACCCAGTACTTC
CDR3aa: CASSESVDTETQYF

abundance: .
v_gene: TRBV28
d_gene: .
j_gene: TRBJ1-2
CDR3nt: TGTGCCAGCAGCGAGAGTCCGGGACAACGCGGCTACACCTTC
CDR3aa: CASSESPGQRGYTF

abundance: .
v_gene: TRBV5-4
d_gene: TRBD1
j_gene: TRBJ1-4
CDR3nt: TGTGCCAGCAGCCACACCGCTCACAGGGGACGTAATGAAAAACTGTTTTTT
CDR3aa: CASSHTAHRGRNEKLFF

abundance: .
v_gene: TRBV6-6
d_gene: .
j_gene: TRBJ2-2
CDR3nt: TGTGCCAGCAGTTACTCTGCAGGGCAGAACACCGGGGAGCTGTTTTTT
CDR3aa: CASSYSAGQNTGELFF

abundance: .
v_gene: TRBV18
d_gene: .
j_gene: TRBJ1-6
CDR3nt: TGTGCCAGCTCACCATCGGTCGGGGGGCCTGATTCACCCCTCCACTTT
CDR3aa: CASSPSVGGPDSPLHF

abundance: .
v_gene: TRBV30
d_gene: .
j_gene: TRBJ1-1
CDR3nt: TGTGCCTGGAGTAGACTTTTAAACACTGAAGCTTTCTTT
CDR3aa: CAWSRLLNTEAFF

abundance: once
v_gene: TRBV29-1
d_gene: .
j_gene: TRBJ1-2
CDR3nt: TGCAGCGGCCTAACAGGGACTAACTATGGCTACACCTTC
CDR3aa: CSGLTGTNYGYTF

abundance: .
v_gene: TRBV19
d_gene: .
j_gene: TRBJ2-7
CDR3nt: TGTGCCAGTAGTGCGCGCGACGAGCAGTACTTC
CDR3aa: CASSARDEQYF